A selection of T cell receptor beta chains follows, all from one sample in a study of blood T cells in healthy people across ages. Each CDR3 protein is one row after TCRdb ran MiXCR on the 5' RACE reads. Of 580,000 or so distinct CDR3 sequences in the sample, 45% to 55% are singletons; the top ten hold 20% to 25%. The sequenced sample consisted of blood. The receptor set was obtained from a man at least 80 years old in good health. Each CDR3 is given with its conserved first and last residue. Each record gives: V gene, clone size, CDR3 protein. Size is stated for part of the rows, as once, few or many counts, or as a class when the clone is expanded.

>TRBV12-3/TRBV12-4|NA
CASSPRHIGNQPQHF
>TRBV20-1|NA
CSATLPGGGHGETQYF
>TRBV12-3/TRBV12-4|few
CASSPGEYYEQYF
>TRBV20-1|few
CSAPRAGADLGNQPQHF
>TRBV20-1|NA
CSAHIAGGAPNEQFF
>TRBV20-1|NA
CSAPGDYNSPLHF
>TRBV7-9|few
CASSRLVGDTEAFF
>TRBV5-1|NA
CASSTGLRISYEQYF
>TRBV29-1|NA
CSAVTGVHIQYF
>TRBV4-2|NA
CASSQAASKGHEQYF
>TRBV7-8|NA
CASSFRTGGLAQHF